The entry that follows covers one TCR beta chain sequence. Seattle enrolled patients during active infection and tracked them longitudinally. The source of the sample is a study of blood T cell repertoires in COVID-19. At the level of the study: The origin of the acute and convalescent COVID-19 samples was the United States, Italy and Spain. Sources were T cells, B-cell-depleted T cells, or PBMCs; the material itself was cDNA or gDNA.

Original data processing: The authors estimated nucleated cell counts from reference gene primer amplification. The table came from immunoSEQ multiplex PCR; TCRdb's copy has only in-frame clones and leaves some out. That table is the source of V, J and clone size, and D and trimming were worked out from the DNA. The table includes over 400,000 clones, roughly nine tenths detected once. Between the trimmed V and J ends, which lost 7 bases and 6 bases, there was a span of 11 bases. Germline CDR1 is KGHDR and CDR2 is SFDVKD. CDR3 length: 12 amino acids. The rearrangement links TRBV24-1 to TRBJ1-2, with D possibly TRBD1 on 6 matching bases. The sequencing input was peripheral blood. The origin of this receptor is a woman in her forties or fifties with COVID-19, enrolled during active disease. The CDR3 DNA reads TGTGCCACCAGCCTAGGGGGGGATGGCTACACCTTC. Translating gives CATSLGGDGYTF.